This TCR beta chain stems from a study of early T cells in non-severe SARS-CoV-2 infection. TCRdb re-analysed the 5' RACE reads in MiXCR, keeping a single row per CDR3 protein. The profile covers roughly 92,000 distinct CDR3 sequences, with approximately 12% appearing a single time and 3.5% to 5% taken by the ten largest. Germline assignment: CDR1 KGHSH and CDR2 LQKENI. The CDR3 is made up of 14 amino acids. V shed 2 bases and J 6 bases; nucleotides not matched to a gene: 6. Sequenced material: whole blood, taken at baseline. This chain uses TRBV18 with TRBJ1-2, with 7 bases aligning to TRBD1. The receptor was isolated from an adult who was a healthcare worker with PCR-confirmed SARS-CoV-2 infection or an uninfected control (not recorded which). The CDR3 nucleotides are TGTGCCAGCTCACCAGATGTAGGGGGCCATGGCTACACCTTC. It yields the protein CASSPDVGGHGYTF.